This TCR beta chain was profiled in a study of identical twins. Study-level points and caveats: Cord blood's abundant beta clonotypes had fewer insertions, unlike memory repertoires. Out-of-frame alpha sequences shared between twins exhibited an excess of low generation probability. Conclusions relied on cross-sectional statistical analysis, not following the same donors.

This clonotype occurred many times. The target antigen is unknown. The cDNA had a unique molecular identifier and a template-switch universal primer site. In TCRdb, the 5' RACE reads were re-called with MiXCR into one record per CDR3 protein. The sample lists more than 200,000 distinct CDR3 sequences, over 12% occurring once. The sample comprised memory (CD45RO+) T cells sorted from blood. This TCR came from a woman under 30 in good health.

The chain's CDR3 is CASSFDGSNQPQHF. The CDR3 DNA sequence: TGTGCCAGCAGTTTCGACGGGAGCAATCAGCCCCAGCATTTT. The gene calls are TRBV27 and TRBJ1-5; D remains ambiguous. The CDR3 loop spans 14 amino acids. The germline CDR1 and CDR2 sequences are MNHEY and SMNVEV (reference sequence). Trimming took 3 bases from V and 1 from J, leaving 7 bases between them.